This TCR beta chain was observed in a study of blood T cell repertoires in COVID-19 (dated by TCRdb to about 2020). General notes on the study: Collaborator samples came from the United States, Italy and Spain and covered acute and convalescent phases of COVID-19. The material from the prospective study consisted of cDNA or gDNA derived from T cells, B-cell-depleted T cells, or PBMCs. The repertoires were released in a freely available public database intended as a resource for research on the immune response to SARS-CoV-2. Sample metadata almost always included a de-identified subject ID, COVID-19 status, age in years and sex. Samples were obtained from the ongoing ImmuneRACE study (first 160 participants) and from over a thousand subjects provided by 6 global collaborators. The dataset comprised deeply sampled blood TCRbeta repertoires from subjects exposed to, actively infected with, or recovered from COVID-19. Where available, HLA class I and class II types were taken from metadata supplied by the sample provider and were not determined by assay-based typing.

At the junction V is shortened by 3 bases and J by 4 bases, with 13 bases in between. The CDR3 holds 14 amino acids from the cysteine to the phenylalanine. Only CDR3 DNA remains: 42 bases, in frame from the first base. From the germline V gene (reference sequence), CDR1 is SGHNT and CDR2 is YYREEE. General study outcomes and caveats: The quantity of clinical and demographic metadata differed by source and by participant and was supplied without curation.

One collaborating source in Seattle enrolled patients during active infection and followed them longitudinally through the course of disease. Whole blood was collected in K2EDTA tubes by collaborating institutions according to the institutions' own protocols. Collaborator samples were shipped for TCRbeta analysis as frozen whole blood, isolated PBMCs, or DNA extracted from either sample type. Note on this clone: This clone's antigen is unknown. Qualities for individual bases were not recorded, and no much larger clone is one base off.

TCRbeta CDR3 regions were amplified from genomic DNA using the immunoSEQ Assay, a bias-controlled multiplex PCR. As for how the authors treated the data: The number of nucleated cells in each sample was estimated by amplification of reference gene primers within the assay. Sequence reads were collapsed and filtered to measure the absolute abundance of every unique TCRbeta CDR3 rearrangement. For each sample, productive Simpson clonality was calculated by taking the square root of Simpson's diversity index across productive rearrangements. Here the immuneACCESS table is served through TCRdb, limited to in-frame sequences with V and J called. Missing clones are a known gap in these copies; in checked studies unresolved V genes cover under half, and the rest lacks a known reason. The V and J calls and clone size are taken from that table; D and trimming were inferred from the DNA. The sample table contains fewer than 650,000 clones; only one count was recorded for about 88% of them. Clones ranked in the top ten supply less than 9% of the sample.

The clonotype was recovered from a woman in her 50s with COVID-19, enrolled during active disease. The chain joins TRBV5-4 to TRBJ1-1; 5 matching bases give a weak D call of TRBD1. Material: peripheral blood. The base sequence is TGTGCCAGCAGCTGGGGCCCGGTTACCACTGAAGCTTTCTTT. Its product reads: CASSWGPVTTEAFF.